The 12 T cell receptor beta chains in this list originate from one sample, sequenced in a study of blood T cell repertoires in COVID-19. This table comes from immunoSEQ multiplex PCR, and its TCRdb copy is limited to in-frame clones, with some not included. The repertoire consists of 140,000 to 150,000 clones, with around 80% occurring once and the leading ten covering about 15%. The specimen sequenced was peripheral blood. Receptors were obtained from a human donor with acute or convalescent COVID-19. The donor label of this sample is uncertain.

The genes are TRBV20-1 and TRBJ2-7; a weak D match, TRBD1 (6 bases). V was pared by 3 bases and J by 2 bases, with 17 bases between. The V gene's germline CDR1 is DFQATT and CDR2 SNEGSKA (reference sequence). This CDR3 is 15 amino acids long. CDR3 region: CSASEGTGYTYEQYF. CDR3 nucleotide sequence: TGCAGTGCTAGTGAGGGTACAGGGTACACCTACGAGCAGTACTTC.

V usage is TRBV12-3 or TRBV12-4 and J usage is TRBJ1-2; 7 bases line up with TRBD1. There are 13 residues in the CDR3. The V gene end was trimmed by 6 bases and the J gene end by 6 bases; junction bases not matched to a gene: 7. The CDR3 bases are TGTGCCAGCAGAATGGGCAGGGGGGATGGCTACACCTTC. Protein product: CASRMGRGDGYTF.

V gene TRBV3-1 (or the pseudogene TRBV3-2) combines with J gene TRBJ1-2; 8 nucleotides align to TRBD1. Per germline, CDR1 LGHDT and CDR2 YNNKEL (reference sequence). This CDR3 has 14 amino acids. V dropped 2 bases and J dropped 8; count of bases not matched to a gene: 7. CDR3 amino acids: CASSQPPQGGGYTF. Written as DNA, the CDR3 is TGTGCCAGCAGCCAACCGCCACAGGGGGGCGGCTACACCTTC.

The rearrangement uses TRBV23-1 and TRBJ1-4; 8 positions match TRBD1. TRBV23-1 is labeled an ORF, and its function is uncertain. CDR3 length: 15 amino acids. Unmatched junction bases numbered 8, after V lost 4 bases and J lost 7 bases. The CDR3 sequence is CASSLRTGSCEKLFF. The CDR3 nucleotides are TGCGCCAGCAGTCTGAGGACAGGGTCCTGTGAAAAACTGTTTTTT.

CDR3: CASSLALQVVGTEAFF. In DNA form, the CDR3 reads TGTGCCAGCAGCTTGGCGTTACAGGTCGTCGGCACTGAAGCTTTCTTT. The chain uses TRBV5-5 and TRBJ1-1; D possibly corresponds to TRBD1 (5 bases). V gave up 0 bases and J gave up 4 bases, with 16 bases separating them. Per the germline V gene, CDR1 is SGHKS and CDR2 is YYEKEE (reference sequence). The CDR3 sequence is 16 residues long.

The gene calls are TRBV30 and TRBJ2-6; TRBD2 agrees at 10 bases. CDR1 is GTSNPN, CDR2 SVGIG, per germline (reference sequence). This CDR3 is 17 amino acids long. With V trimmed by 1 base and J by 0 bases, 3 bases remained unmatched. The CDR3 region is CAWSGERGGSGANVLTF. The CDR3 DNA sequence: TGTGCCTGGAGTGGGGAGCGGGGGGGCTCTGGGGCCAACGTCCTGACTTTC.

The chain carries TRBV11-2 and TRBJ1-2; possibly TRBD1 for D (6 bases). The germline V gene has CDR1 SGHAT and CDR2 FQNNGV. This CDR3 comprises 13 residues. V was trimmed by 5 bases and J by 7 bases, leaving 14 bases between them. The CDR3 region has the DNA TGTGCCAGCAGCATGGACCAAGGGGGTGGCTACACCTTC. Translating gives CASSMDQGGGYTF.

The gene calls are TRBV4-1 and TRBJ2-7; 11 bases fit TRBD2. Losses at the gene ends were 3 bases for V and 1 base for J; bases not matched to a gene: 14. The germline V gene has CDR1 MGHRA and CDR2 YSYEKL. The CDR3 is made up of 19 amino acids. The CDR3 nucleotides are TGCGCCAGCAGCCACGGTCCCGGGACTAGCGGTGCAACTTCCTACGAGCAGTACTTC. It encodes CASSHGPGTSGATSYEQYF.

This rearrangement joins TRBV7-2 to TRBJ2-7; 8 nucleotides match TRBD1. The CDR3 has 14 residues. CDR1 and CDR2 from the germline V gene are SGHTA and FQGNSA. Trimming cost V 5 bases and J 3 bases; bases outside gene matches: 6. CDR3 region: CASSTRTGNYEQYF. CDR3 DNA sequence: TGTGCCAGCAGCACCAGGACAGGGAACTACGAGCAGTACTTC.

V usage is TRBV28 and J usage is TRBJ2-7, with no clear D. CDR3 length equals 14 residues. Trimming took 7 bases from V and 3 from J, leaving 16 bases between them. The V gene's germline CDR1 is MDHEN and CDR2 SYDVKM. The CDR3 region has the DNA TGTGCCAGCACAGGTCAGAGAACCCTCTACGAGCAGTACTTC. Its protein product is CASTGQRTLYEQYF. The whole variable domain, filled in from reference TRBV28 and TRBJ2-7, reads DVKVTQSSRYLVKRTGEKVFLECVQDMDHENMFWYRQDPGLGLRLIYFSYDVKMKEKGDIPEGYSVSREKKERFSLILESASTNQTSMYLCASTGQRTLYEQYFGPGTRLTVT.

The chain is built from TRBV27 and TRBJ1-5, with D unresolved. V was clipped by 4 bases and J by 4 bases, with 5 bases between them. The CDR3 has 12 amino acids. CDR1 is MNHEY and CDR2 is SMNVEV in the germline V gene (reference sequence). The CDR3 protein is CASSSYNQPQHF. The CDR3 DNA follows: TGTGCCAGCAGTTCGTATAATCAGCCCCAGCATTTT.

The rearrangement uses TRBV5-1 and TRBJ1-2; 8 nucleotides align to TRBD1. CDR3 length: 16 residues. Germline V gene data show CDR1 as SGHRS and CDR2 as YFSETQ. J lost 1 base, V lost 4 bases, and 9 bases had no gene match. The DNA for the CDR3 is TGCGCCAGCAGCCAGACAGGGGCGCCTAATAACTATGGCTACACCTTC. Amino acid sequence: CASSQTGAPNNYGYTF.